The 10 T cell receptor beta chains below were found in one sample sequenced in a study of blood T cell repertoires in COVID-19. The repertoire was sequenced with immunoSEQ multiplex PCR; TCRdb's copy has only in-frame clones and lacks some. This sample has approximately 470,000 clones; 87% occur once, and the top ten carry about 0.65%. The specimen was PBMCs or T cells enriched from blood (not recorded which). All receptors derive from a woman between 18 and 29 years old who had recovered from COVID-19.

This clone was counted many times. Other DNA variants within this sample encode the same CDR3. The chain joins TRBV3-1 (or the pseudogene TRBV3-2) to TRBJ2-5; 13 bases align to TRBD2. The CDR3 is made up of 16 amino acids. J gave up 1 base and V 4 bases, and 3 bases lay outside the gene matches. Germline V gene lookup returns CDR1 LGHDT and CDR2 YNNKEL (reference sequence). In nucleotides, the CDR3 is TGTGCCAGCAGCCCACGACTAGCGGGGGGCCAAGAGACCCAGTACTTC. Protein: CASSPRLAGGQETQYF.

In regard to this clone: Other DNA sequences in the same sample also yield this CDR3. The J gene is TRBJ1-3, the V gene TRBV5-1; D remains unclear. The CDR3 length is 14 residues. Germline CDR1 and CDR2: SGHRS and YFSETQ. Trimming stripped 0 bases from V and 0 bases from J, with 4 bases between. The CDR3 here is CASSLGLSGNTIYF. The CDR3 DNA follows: TGCGCCAGCAGCTTGGGTCTCTCTGGAAACACCATATATTTT.

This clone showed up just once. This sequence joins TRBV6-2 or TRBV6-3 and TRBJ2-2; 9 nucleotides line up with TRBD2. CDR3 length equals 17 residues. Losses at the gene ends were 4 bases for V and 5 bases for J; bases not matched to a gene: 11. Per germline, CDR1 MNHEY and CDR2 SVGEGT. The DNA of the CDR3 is TGTGCCAGCAGTTCTACCGTAGCGGGGGCTAGAACCGGGGAGCTGTTTTTT. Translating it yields CASSSTVAGARTGELFF.

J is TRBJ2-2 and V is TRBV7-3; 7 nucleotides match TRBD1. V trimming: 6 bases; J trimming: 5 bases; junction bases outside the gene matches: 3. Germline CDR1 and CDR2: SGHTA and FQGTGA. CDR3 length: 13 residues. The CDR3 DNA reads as TGTGCCAGCAGGAGGGGGCAAACCGGGGAGCTGTTTTTT. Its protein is CASRRGQTGELFF.

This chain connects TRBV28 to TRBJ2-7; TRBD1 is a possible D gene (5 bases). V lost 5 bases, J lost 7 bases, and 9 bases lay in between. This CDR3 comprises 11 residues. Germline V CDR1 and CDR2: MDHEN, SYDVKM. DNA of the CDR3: TGTGCCAGCAGTCCCCAGGGTGAGCAGTACTTC. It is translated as CASSPQGEQYF.

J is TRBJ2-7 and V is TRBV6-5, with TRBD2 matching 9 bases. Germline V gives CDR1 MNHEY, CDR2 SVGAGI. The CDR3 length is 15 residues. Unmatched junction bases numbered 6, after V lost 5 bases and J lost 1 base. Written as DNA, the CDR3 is TGTGCCAGCAGTAGGCGGGGGGGCGCTTCCTACGAGCAGTACTTC. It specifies CASSRRGGASYEQYF.

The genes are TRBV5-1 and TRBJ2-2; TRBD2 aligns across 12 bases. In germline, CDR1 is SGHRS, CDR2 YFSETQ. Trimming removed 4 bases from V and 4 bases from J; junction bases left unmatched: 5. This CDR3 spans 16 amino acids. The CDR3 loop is CASSPTSGGITGELFF. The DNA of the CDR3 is TGCGCCAGCAGCCCGACTAGCGGGGGTATCACCGGGGAGCTGTTTTTT.

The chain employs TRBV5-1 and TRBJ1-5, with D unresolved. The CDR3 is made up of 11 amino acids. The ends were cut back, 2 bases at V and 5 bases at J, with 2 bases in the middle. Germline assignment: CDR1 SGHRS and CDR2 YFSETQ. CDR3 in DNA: TGCGCCAGCAGCTTCGATCAGCCCCAGCATTTT. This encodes CASSFDQPQHF.

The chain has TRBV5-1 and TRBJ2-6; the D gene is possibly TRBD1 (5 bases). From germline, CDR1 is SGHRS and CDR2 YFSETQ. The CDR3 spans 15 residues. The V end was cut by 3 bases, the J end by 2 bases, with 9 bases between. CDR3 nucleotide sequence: TGCGCCAGCAGCTCCGGACACGCTGGGGCCAACGTCCTGACTTTC. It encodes CASSSGHAGANVLTF. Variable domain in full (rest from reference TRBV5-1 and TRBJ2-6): KAGVTQTPRYLIKTRGQQVTLSCSPISGHRSVSWYQQTPGQGLQFLFEYFSETQRNKGNFPGRFSGRQFSNSRSEMNVSTLELGDSALYLCASSSGHAGANVLTFGAGSRLTVL.

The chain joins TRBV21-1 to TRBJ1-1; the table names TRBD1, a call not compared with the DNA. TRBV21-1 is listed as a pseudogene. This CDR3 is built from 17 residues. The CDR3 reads CARLSLGAHIMNTEAFF. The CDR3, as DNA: TGTGCCAGACTAAGCCTAGGGGCGCACATTATGAACACTGAAGCTTTCTTT.